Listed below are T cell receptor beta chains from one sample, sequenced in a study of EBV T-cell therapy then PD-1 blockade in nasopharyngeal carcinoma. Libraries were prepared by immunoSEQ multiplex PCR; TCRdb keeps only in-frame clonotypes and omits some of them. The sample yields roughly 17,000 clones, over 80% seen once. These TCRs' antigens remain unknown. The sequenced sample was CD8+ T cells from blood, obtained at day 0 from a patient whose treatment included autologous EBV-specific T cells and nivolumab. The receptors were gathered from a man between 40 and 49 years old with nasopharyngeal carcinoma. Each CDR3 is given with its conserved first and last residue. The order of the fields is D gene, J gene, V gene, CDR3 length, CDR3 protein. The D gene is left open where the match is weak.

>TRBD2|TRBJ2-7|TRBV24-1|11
CATSPGGEQYF
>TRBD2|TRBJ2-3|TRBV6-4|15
CASSVRGGAADTQYF
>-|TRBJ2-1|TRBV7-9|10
CASSPSEQFF
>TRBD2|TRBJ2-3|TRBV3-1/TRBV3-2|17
CASSSTRGLGISDTQYF
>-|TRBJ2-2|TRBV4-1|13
CASSPTNTGELFF
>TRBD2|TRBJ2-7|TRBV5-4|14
CASSAAGESYEQYF
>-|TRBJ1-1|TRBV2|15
CASSEGLGLNTEAFF
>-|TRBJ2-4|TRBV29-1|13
CSVAGLAKNIQYF
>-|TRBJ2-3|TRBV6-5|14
CASSRLYKGDTQYF
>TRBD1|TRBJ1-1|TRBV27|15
CASSPKDRGNTEAFF
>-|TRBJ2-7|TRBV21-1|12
CASPETHYEQYF
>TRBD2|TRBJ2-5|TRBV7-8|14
CASSFLGRGGTQYF
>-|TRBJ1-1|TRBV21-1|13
CAPLSQSNTEAFF
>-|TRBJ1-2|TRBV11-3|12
CASSQQGYGYTF
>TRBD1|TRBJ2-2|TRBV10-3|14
CATGQGINTGELFF
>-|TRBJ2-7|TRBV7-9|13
CASSLQLRYEQYF
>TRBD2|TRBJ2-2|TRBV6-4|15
CASSPSGGNTGELFF
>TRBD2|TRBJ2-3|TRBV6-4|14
CASSTSGGADTQYF
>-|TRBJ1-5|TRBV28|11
CASSFEQPQHF
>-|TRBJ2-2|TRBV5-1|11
CASSYSGELFF
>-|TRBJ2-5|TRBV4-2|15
CASSQERGGQETQYF
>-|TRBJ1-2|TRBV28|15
CASSLLGAADYGYTF
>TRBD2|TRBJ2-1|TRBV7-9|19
CASSSRARLAGPSNNEQFF
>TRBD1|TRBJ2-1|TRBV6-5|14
CASRPGQGTNEQFF
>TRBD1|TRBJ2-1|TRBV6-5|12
CASSPGGYEQFF
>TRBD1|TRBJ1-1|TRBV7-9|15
CASTPGGGGHTEAFF
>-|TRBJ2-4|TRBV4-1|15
CASSLQRDPQNIQYF
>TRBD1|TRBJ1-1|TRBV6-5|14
CASSQLTGRNEAFF
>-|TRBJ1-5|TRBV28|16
CASSLIAWASNQPQHF
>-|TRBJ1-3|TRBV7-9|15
CASSLLQSSGNTIYF
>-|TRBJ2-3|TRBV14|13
CASSQDSLGTQYF
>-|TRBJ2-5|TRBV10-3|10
CAIGARTQYF
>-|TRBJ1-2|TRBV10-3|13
CAIRGPGSYGYTF
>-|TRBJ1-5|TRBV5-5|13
CASSGQYNQPQHF
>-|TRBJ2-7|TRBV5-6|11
CASSSEWEQYF
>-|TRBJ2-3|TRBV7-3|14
CASSLNGATDTQYF
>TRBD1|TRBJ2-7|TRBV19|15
CASSMDRFGAYEQYF
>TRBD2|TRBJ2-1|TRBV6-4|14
CASTTSGEVKEQFF
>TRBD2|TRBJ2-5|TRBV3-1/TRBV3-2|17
CASSQETSGGFGETQYF
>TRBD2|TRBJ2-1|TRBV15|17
CATSRDRLAGGYNEQFF
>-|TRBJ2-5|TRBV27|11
CASTPEETQYF
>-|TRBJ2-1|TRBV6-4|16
CASSDSPVGGYNEQFF
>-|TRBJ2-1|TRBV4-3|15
CASSQGMSSYNEQFF
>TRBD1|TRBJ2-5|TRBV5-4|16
CATTVPGQGYQETQYF
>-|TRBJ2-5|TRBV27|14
CASSPVQLPETQYF